Here is one T cell receptor beta chain with its context. Its target antigen remains unknown. Per-base qualities were not stored, and no clone one base away is much larger. Thawed unstimulated PBMCs were stained for CD3, CD4 and CD8 and FACS-sorted into CD3+CD4+ and CD3+CD8+ populations. All 8 studied subjects were randomized to immunosuppression withdrawal. The Qiagen DNeasy Blood and Tissue Kit was used for genomic DNA isolation. This sample stems from a study of T cell clones after liver transplantation (dated by TCRdb to between 2018 and 2020). In terms of the full investigation: ITN030ST, the source of the samples, was a randomized trial that attempted immunosuppression withdrawal within 2 years of liver transplantation. After a pre-transplant mixed lymphocyte reaction, TCRbeta sequencing was used to pinpoint donor-reactive T cell clones, which were subsequently tracked in post-transplant blood. Third party-reactive TCRbeta sequences were also identified from pre-transplant MLRs to serve as an antigen-independent comparator for donor-reactive sequences. Of the eight recipients, a few were HCV-positive, while the remaining recipients had been transplanted for non-autoimmune, non-viral indications. No induction therapy was given to the subjects, and standard immunosuppression was administered until randomization at 12-24 months post-transplant. To count as tolerant, a recipient had to stay completely off immunosuppression for at least one year without liver enzymes climbing beyond twice the upper limit of normal. Blood samples were collected pre-transplant, pre-randomization before withdrawal, and post-randomization after either full withdrawal or failed withdrawal. The studied cohort comprised 8 liver transplant recipients, 3 classified as tolerant and 5 as non-tolerant. Study-level results and caveats: After accounting for repertoire turnover, donor-reactive detection was significantly reduced in 7 of 8 subjects for CD4 and 8 of 8 for CD8. In a couple of subjects, low numbers of available donor cells limited the measurable donor-reactive repertoire. In most of the 8 subjects, circulating donor-reactive CD4 TCRbeta sequences decreased significantly after transplant, regardless of tolerance or HCV status. Because of small, heterogeneous patient numbers and non-standardized post-transplant time points, the conclusions were only preliminary. Because allograft tissue specimens were not available, migration of donor-reactive T cells into the graft, rather than deletion, may have occurred. A greater decline was seen for donor-reactive sequences than for third party-reactive sequences, suggesting partial antigen-specific deletion unrelated to withdrawal success.

Using immunoSEQ, frozen genomic DNA was subjected to high-throughput TCRbeta CDR3 sequencing, a process that included PCR amplification, mapping, bias correction and internal controls. From the authors' description of their analysis: Only productive rearrangements were retained, and each unique TCRbeta sequence was defined by its CDR3 nucleotide sequence together with its V and J gene. Donor-reactive sequences required at least 5-fold expansion in CFSE-low cells versus unstimulated pre-transplant cells and at least 0.01% frequency. Per-subject minimum frequency thresholds, based on the lowest-template unstimulated sample, ensured at least 90% detection power. Jensen-Shannon divergence between the top 1000 TCRbeta sequences after and before transplant was used to measure repertoire turnover. Two-sided Fisher's exact tests were used to test for changes in how often donor-reactive sequences were detected. Held by TCRdb, this immuneACCESS table contains in-frame sequences only and omits some clones. Under half of the omission traces to an unresolved V gene where checked; the cause of the rest is unknown. The V and J calls and the clone size are those of that table, but D and trimming were determined from the DNA. A total of about 45,000 clones appear in this sample, about 86% of them only once. The ten largest clones take up approximately 2.7% of the sample.

At the junction V is shortened by 5 bases and J by 5 bases, with 6 bases in between. The germline V gene yields SGHVS for CDR1 and FNYEAQ for CDR2. The CDR3 goes from the cysteine to the phenylalanine over 12 residues. Only the CDR3 portion is preserved as DNA: 36 bases, with reading frame beginning at the first base. Here the chain combines TRBV7-6 and TRBJ1-4, with the D gene not confidently named. The sample here was CD4+ T cells from blood, taken 24 months after liver transplant. The receptor was derived from a human patient who received a liver transplant. After a transplant, some of the T cells may come from the graft donor. The CDR3 protein sequence reads: CASSLWNEKLFF. At the DNA level, the sequence is TGTGCCAGCAGCCTTTGGAATGAAAAACTGTTTTTT.